What follows are 16 T cell receptor beta chains derived from one specimen sequenced in a study of blood T cells in healthy people across ages. With a J-beta primer mix and a sample-barcoded 5' primer, a second PCR ran 7 to 11 cycles. TCRdb recomputed calls from the 5' RACE reads with MiXCR, one row per CDR3 protein. This sample has 650,000 to 1,000,000 distinct CDR3 sequences, with about 47% found just once. Material for sequencing was blood. These receptors came from an elderly man in good health.

This clonotype was picked up a small number of times. The chain is built from TRBV10-3 and TRBJ2-3, with no clear D. This CDR3 is 12 amino acids long. Germline CDR1 reads ENHRY; CDR2 reads SYGVKD. Between the trimmed V and J ends, which lost 6 bases and 3 bases, there was a span of 7 bases. CDR3 bases: TGTGCCATCAGGTCTCCTACAGATACGCAGTATTTT. Protein product: CAIRSPTDTQYF.

This chain connects TRBV18 to TRBJ2-5; D gene unclear. Germline V lookup: CDR1 KGHSH, CDR2 LQKENI. The CDR3 sequence is 14 residues long. Trimming cost V 0 bases and J 0 bases, with 5 bases left between them. In nucleotides, the CDR3 is TGTGCCAGCTCACCACCGCAGGACCAAGAGACCCAGTACTTC. This gives the protein CASSPPQDQETQYF.

The chain is built from TRBV18 and TRBJ1-2; D unresolved. Germline V gene lookup returns CDR1 KGHSH and CDR2 LQKENI. The CDR3 covers 14 residues. The V end lost 2 bases, the J end lost 5 bases, and 12 bases lay between the germline ends. CDR3 coding DNA: TGTGCCAGCTCACCAGAGTCCCATGTTTATGGCTACACCTTC. This translates into CASSPESHVYGYTF.

The V and J genes are TRBV6-5 and TRBJ1-2; D gene ambiguous. Germline values: CDR1 MNHEY, CDR2 SVGAGI. Trimming took off 6 bases at V and 1 base at J, with 15 bases between the two ends. There are 15 residues in the CDR3. The CDR3 is CASSIGLRFNYGYTF. CDR3 bases: TGTGCCAGCAGCATAGGACTTCGTTTTAACTATGGCTACACCTTC.

As to this clonotype: This may come from a read error, since a much larger clone is one base off. V is TRBV4-3 and J is TRBJ2-7; TRBD2 agrees at 11 bases. J lost 7 bases, V lost 3 bases, and 8 bases had no gene match. Germline CDR1 LGHNA, CDR2 YSLEER. The CDR3 consists of 15 residues. The CDR3 nucleotides read TGCGCCAGCAGCCACGGGACTAGCGGTCGGAATGAGCAGTACTTC. The encoded protein is CASSHGTSGRNEQYF.

V is TRBV6-6 and J is TRBJ2-5; D not certain. V was shortened by 4 bases and J by 5 bases, with 14 bases between the two germline ends. The CDR3 has 14 amino acids. Germline V gene data show CDR1 as MNHNY and CDR2 as SVGAGI (reference sequence). The chain's CDR3 is CASSLSAAGETQYF. CDR3 nucleotides: TGTGCCAGCAGTTTATCGGCCGCCGGGGAGACCCAGTACTTC.

The chain employs TRBV29-1 and TRBJ2-7, with 8 bases fitting TRBD2. With 3 bases clipped from V and 3 bases from J, the junction kept 4 bases outside the gene matches. Germline lookup yields CDR1 SQVTM and CDR2 ANQGSEA. This CDR3 comprises 13 residues. In DNA form, the CDR3 reads TGCAGCGTTGAGGGACTAGGCCTCTACGAGCAGTACTTC. This translates into CSVEGLGLYEQYF.

To note about this clonotype: With a much larger clone just one base away, this may be a read error. CDR3 nucleotide sequence: TGCAGTGCTAGGGTCGGACTAGCGGGAATCGATGAGCAGTTCTTC. Translated, it gives CSARVGLAGIDEQFF. The J gene is TRBJ2-1, the V gene TRBV20-1; 12 bases match TRBD2. V lost 3 bases and J lost 8; bases outside the gene matches: 8. The germline V gene has CDR1 DFQATT and CDR2 SNEGSKA (reference sequence). The CDR3 has 15 amino acids.

The chain is built from TRBV5-6 and TRBJ2-3; TRBD2 matches 8 bases. Germline values: CDR1 SGHDT, CDR2 YYEEEE. Germline trimming cut 3 bases from V and 2 bases from J; bases unmatched to any gene: 5. The CDR3 length is 15 residues. The CDR3 DNA follows: TGTGCCAGCAGCTCCTTAGCGGGGAACACAGATACGCAGTATTTT. It codes for CASSSLAGNTDTQYF.

V and J are TRBV5-1 and TRBJ2-4, with D possibly being TRBD2 (6 bases). CDR1 is SGHRS and CDR2 is YFSETQ in the germline V gene. CDR3 size: 14 residues. With 0 bases removed from V and 6 bases from J, the gap between germline ends came to 10 bases. Here the CDR3 reads CASSLVGGGNIQYF. DNA for the CDR3: TGCGCCAGCAGCTTGGTTGGGGGAGGAAACATTCAGTACTTC. Full variable domain (rest looked up from reference TRBV5-1 and TRBJ2-4): KAGVTQTPRYLIKTRGQQVTLSCSPISGHRSVSWYQQTPGQGLQFLFEYFSETQRNKGNFPGRFSGRQFSNSRSEMNVSTLELGDSALYLCASSLVGGGNIQYFGAGTRLSVL.

The CDR3 DNA reads TGTGCCAGCAGTCCAGGGACTAGTGTGGCGTACGAGCAGTACTTC. Translating it yields CASSPGTSVAYEQYF. The rearrangement links TRBV27 to TRBJ2-7; 8 bases map to TRBD2. Germline V lookup: CDR1 MNHEY, CDR2 SMNVEV (reference sequence). The CDR3 covers 15 residues. Unmatched junction bases numbered 10, after V lost 5 bases and J lost 4 bases.

The table lists this clonotype with many counts. This sequence joins TRBV28 and TRBJ2-1, with a possible D match to TRBD1 (6 bases). Germline V gene sequence: CDR1 MDHEN, CDR2 SYDVKM. The CDR3 covers 16 residues. V was pared by 5 bases and J by 2 bases, with 16 bases between. The CDR3 sequence: CASSPLDRSPYNEQFF. The CDR3 DNA is TGTGCCAGCAGTCCGCTTGACAGGTCACCCTACAATGAGCAGTTCTTC.

The chain links TRBV27 to TRBJ1-6; a weak D match, TRBD1 (5 bases). Germline loops: CDR1 MNHEY, CDR2 SMNVEV (reference sequence). This CDR3 region has 16 residues. V was clipped by 6 bases and J by 7 bases, with 19 bases between them. In DNA, the CDR3 is TGTGCCAGCAGGGGGGATGGGGGGGTCAGGAATTCACCCCTCCACTTT. It specifies CASRGDGGVRNSPLHF.

The sample holds many counts of this clonotype. This sequence joins TRBV5-1 and TRBJ2-1; perhaps D is TRBD1 or TRBD2 (5 bases each). The germline V gene encodes CDR1 SGHRS and CDR2 YFSETQ. Trimming removed 1 base at V and 6 bases at J, with 14 bases between. This CDR3 spans 15 amino acids. The CDR3 DNA reads as TGCGCCAGCAGCTTGTTTGGAAGGGACGGCAATGAGCAGTTCTTC. Its translation is CASSLFGRDGNEQFF. Variable domain in full (rest from reference TRBV5-1 and TRBJ2-1): KAGVTQTPRYLIKTRGQQVTLSCSPISGHRSVSWYQQTPGQGLQFLFEYFSETQRNKGNFPGRFSGRQFSNSRSEMNVSTLELGDSALYLCASSLFGRDGNEQFFGPGTRLTVL.

The V call is TRBV29-1, the J call TRBJ2-5; D might be TRBD2 (6 bases). Germline-derived CDR1 and CDR2 are SQVTM and ANQGSEA. This CDR3 comprises 12 residues. Trimming pared 7 bases from V and 2 bases from J, leaving 11 bases between. The CDR3 reads CSATREQETQYF. The DNA for the CDR3 is TGCAGCGCGACTAGAGAACAAGAGACCCAGTACTTC.

About this clonotype itself: This clone may be a read error of a much larger clone one base away. The J gene is TRBJ2-1, the V gene TRBV12-3 or TRBV12-4; D is uncertain. The CDR3 loop spans 13 amino acids. Trimming shortened V by 3 bases and J by 7 bases, and 10 bases separated the two germline ends. The CDR3, as DNA: TGTGCCAGCAGTTTTGGCAGGAGTAATGAGCAGTTCTTC. Amino acids: CASSFGRSNEQFF.